The TCR beta chain described here comes from a study of patients and donors after allogeneic stem cell transplantation. CDR1 MGHDK and CDR2 SYGVNS come from the germline V gene. CDR3 length equals 15 residues. The ends were cut back, 4 bases at V and 5 bases at J, with 14 bases in the middle. TCRdb ran MiXCR on the RT-PCR reads and lists one entry per CDR3 protein. The table shows about a million distinct CDR3 sequences, with roughly 18% occurring only once. The J gene is TRBJ2-2, the V gene TRBV25-1, with a possible D match to TRBD2 (7 bases). The clonotype comes from a human donor who was either an allogeneic HSCT recipient or a stem cell or donor lymphocyte infusion donor (not recorded which). It is not recorded whose cells these are; they may come from a transplant donor. The sequencing input was blood, either unsorted or a sorted T cell fraction (not recorded which). The CDR3 region is CASSVGGARTGELFF. The DNA for the CDR3 is TGTGCCAGCAGTGTGGGGGGGGCGCGAACCGGGGAGCTGTTTTTT. The full variable domain, completed using reference TRBV25-1 and TRBJ2-2, is EADIYQTPRYLVIGTGKKITLECSQTMGHDKMYWYQQDPGMELHLIHYSYGVNSTEKGDLSSESTVSRIRTEHFPLTLESARPSHTSQYLCASSVGGARTGELFFGEGSRLTVL.